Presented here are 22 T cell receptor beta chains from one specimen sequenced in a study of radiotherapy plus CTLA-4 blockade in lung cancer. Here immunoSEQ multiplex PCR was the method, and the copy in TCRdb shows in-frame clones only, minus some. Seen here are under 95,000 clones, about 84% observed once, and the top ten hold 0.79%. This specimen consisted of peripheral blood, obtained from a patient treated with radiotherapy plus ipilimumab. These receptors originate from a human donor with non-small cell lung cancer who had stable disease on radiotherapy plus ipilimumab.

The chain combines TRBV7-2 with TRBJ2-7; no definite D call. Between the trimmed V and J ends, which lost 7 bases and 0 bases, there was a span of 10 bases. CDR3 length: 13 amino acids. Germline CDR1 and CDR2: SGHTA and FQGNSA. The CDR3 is CASIQTGSYEQYF. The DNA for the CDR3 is TGTGCCAGCATTCAAACGGGCTCCTACGAGCAGTACTTC.

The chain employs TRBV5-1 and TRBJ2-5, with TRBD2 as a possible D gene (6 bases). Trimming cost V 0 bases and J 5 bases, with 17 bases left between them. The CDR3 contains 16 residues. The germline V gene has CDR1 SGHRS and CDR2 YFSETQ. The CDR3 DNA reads TGCGCCAGCAGCTTGGCTGGGCTAGCCCGGGGGGAGACCCAGTACTTC. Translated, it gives CASSLAGLARGETQYF.

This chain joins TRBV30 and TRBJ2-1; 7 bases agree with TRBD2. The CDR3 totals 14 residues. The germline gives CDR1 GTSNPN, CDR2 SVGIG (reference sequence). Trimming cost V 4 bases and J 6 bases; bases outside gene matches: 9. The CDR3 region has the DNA TGTGCCTGGATCGCAACGGGAGGACCCAATGAGCAGTTCTTC. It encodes CAWIATGGPNEQFF. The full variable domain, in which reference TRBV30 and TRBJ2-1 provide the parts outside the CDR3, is SQTIHQWPATLVQPVGSPLSLECTVEGTSNPNLYWYRQAAGRGLQLLFYSVGIGQISSEVPQNLSASRPQDRQFILSSKKLLLSDSGFYLCAWIATGGPNEQFFGPGTRLTVL.

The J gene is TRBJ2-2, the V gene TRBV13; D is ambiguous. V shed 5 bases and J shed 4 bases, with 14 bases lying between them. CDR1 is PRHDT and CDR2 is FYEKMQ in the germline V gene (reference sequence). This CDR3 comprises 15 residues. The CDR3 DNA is TGTGCCAGCAGCCACCGGAGTAGGAGCACCGGGGAGCTGTTTTTT. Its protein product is CASSHRSRSTGELFF. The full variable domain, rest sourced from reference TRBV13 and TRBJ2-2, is AAGVIQSPRHLIKEKRETATLKCYPIPRHDTVYWYQQGPGQDPQFLISFYEKMQSDKGSIPDRFSAQQFSDYHSELNMSSLELGDSALYFCASSHRSRSTGELFFGEGSRLTVL.

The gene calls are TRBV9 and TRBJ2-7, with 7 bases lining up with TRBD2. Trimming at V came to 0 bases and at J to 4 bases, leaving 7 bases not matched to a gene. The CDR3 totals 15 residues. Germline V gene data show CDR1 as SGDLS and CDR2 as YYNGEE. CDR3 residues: CASSVAGSGPYEQYF. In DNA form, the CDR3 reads TGTGCCAGCAGCGTAGCGGGTAGCGGGCCATACGAGCAGTACTTC.

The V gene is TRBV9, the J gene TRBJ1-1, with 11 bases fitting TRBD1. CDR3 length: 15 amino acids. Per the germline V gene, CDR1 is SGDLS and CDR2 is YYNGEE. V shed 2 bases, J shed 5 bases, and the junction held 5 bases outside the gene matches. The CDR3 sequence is CASSVGQGALTEAFF. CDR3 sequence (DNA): TGTGCCAGCAGCGTTGGACAGGGGGCGCTTACTGAAGCTTTCTTT.

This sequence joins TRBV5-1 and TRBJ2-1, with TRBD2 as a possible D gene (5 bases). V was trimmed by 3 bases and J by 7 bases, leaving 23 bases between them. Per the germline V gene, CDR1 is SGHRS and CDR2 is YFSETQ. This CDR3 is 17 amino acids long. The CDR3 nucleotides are TGCGCCAGCAGCTCCTCACCTAATGACTACCTGCGGAATGAGCAGTTCTTC. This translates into CASSSSPNDYLRNEQFF.

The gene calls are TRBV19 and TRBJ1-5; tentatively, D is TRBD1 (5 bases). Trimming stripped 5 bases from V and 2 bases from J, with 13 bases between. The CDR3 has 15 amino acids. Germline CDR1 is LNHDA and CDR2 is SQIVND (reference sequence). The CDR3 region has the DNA TGTGCCAGTAGTCGCGACAGTGATGGCAATCAGCCCCAGCATTTT. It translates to CASSRDSDGNQPQHF.

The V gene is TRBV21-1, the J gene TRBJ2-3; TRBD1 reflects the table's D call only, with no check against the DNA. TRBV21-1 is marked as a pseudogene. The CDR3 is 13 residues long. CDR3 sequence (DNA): TGTGCCAGCCGACAGGGGGCCACAGATACGCAGTATTTT. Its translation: CASRQGATDTQYF.

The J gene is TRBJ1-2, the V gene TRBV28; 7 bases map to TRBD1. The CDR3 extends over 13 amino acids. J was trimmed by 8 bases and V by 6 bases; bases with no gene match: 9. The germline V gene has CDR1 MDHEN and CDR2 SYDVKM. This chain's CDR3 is CASSPGGVEGYTF. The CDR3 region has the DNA TGTGCCAGCAGCCCAGGGGGGGTGGAAGGCTACACCTTC.

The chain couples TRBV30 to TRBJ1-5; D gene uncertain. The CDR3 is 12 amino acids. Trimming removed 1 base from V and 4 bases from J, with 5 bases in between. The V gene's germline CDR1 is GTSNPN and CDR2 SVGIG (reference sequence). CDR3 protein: CAWSGGNQPQHF. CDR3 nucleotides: TGTGCCTGGAGTGGGGGTAATCAGCCCCAGCATTTT.

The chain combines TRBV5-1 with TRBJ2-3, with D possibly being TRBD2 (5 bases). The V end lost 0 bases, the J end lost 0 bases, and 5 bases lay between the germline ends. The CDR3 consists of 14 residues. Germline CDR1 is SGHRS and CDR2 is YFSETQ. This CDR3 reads CASSLGTSTDTQYF. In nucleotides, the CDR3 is TGCGCCAGCAGCTTGGGGACTAGCACAGATACGCAGTATTTT.

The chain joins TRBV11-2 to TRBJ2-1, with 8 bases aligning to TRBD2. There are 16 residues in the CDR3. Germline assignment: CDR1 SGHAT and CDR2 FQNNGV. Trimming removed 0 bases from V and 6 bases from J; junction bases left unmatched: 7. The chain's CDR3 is CASSLDIAGGTNEQFF. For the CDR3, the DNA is TGTGCCAGCAGCTTAGATATCGCGGGAGGCACCAATGAGCAGTTCTTC.

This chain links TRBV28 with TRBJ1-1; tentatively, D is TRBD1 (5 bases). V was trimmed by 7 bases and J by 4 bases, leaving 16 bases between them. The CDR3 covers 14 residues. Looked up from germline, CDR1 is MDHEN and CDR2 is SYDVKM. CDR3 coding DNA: TGTGCCAGCACCTCCATCTTGGGGACCACTGAAGCTTTCTTT. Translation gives CASTSILGTTEAFF.

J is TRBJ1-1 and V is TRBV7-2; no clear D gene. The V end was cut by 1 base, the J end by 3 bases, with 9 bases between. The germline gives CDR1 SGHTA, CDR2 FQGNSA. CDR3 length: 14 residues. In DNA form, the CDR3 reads TGTGCCAGCAGCTTAGGTCGAGGGTACACTGAAGCTTTCTTT. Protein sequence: CASSLGRGYTEAFF. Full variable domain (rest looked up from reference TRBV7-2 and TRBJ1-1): GAGVSQSPSNKVTEKGKDVELRCDPISGHTALYWYRQSLGQGLEFLIYFQGNSAPDKSGLPSDRFSAERTGGSVSTLTIQRTQQEDSAVYLCASSLGRGYTEAFFGQGTRLTVV.

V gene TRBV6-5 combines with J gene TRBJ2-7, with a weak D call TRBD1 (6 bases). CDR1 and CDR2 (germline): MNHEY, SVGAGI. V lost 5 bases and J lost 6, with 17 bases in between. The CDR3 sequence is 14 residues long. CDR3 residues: CASSPPGQNLEQYF. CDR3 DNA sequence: TGTGCCAGCAGTCCGCCGGGACAAAACCTCGAGCAGTACTTC.

The CDR3 region has the DNA TGTGCCTGGAGTGTGTGGAATGGGGCCAACGTCCTGACTTTC. Encoded protein: CAWSVWNGANVLTF. The gene calls are TRBV30 and TRBJ2-6; D remains unclear. Trimming cost V 0 bases and J 3 bases, with 6 bases left between them. This CDR3 has 14 residues. Per germline, CDR1 GTSNPN and CDR2 SVGIG (reference sequence).

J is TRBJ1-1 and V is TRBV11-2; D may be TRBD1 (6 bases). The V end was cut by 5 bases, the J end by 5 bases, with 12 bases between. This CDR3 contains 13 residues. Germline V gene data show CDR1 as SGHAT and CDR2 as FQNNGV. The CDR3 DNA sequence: TGTGCCAGCAGCATAAAGGGGGGTACTGAAGCTTTCTTT. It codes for CASSIKGGTEAFF. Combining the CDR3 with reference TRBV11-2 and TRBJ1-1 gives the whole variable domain EAGVAQSPRYKIIEKRQSVAFWCNPISGHATLYWYQQILGQGPKLLIQFQNNGVVDDSQLPKDRFSAERLKGVDSTLKIQPAKLEDSAVYLCASSIKGGTEAFFGQGTRLTVV.

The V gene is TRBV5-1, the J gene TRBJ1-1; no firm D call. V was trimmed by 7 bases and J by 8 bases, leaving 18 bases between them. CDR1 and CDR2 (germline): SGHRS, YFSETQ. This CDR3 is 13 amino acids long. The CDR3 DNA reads TGCGCCAGCGCCTCTGATCCGTCAAGGGAAGCTTTCTTT. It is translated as CASASDPSREAFF.

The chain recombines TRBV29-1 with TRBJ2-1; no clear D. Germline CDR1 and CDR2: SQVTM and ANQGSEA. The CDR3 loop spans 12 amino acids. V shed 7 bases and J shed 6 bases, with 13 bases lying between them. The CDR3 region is CSAKIPPNEQFF. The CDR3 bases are TGCAGCGCGAAAATTCCCCCCAATGAGCAGTTCTTC.

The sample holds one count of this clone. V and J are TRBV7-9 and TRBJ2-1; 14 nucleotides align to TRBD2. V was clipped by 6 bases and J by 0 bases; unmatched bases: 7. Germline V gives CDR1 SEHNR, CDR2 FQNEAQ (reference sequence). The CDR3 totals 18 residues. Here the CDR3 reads CASSSGLAGVSSYNEQFF. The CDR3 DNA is TGTGCCAGCAGTTCGGGACTAGCGGGGGTGAGCTCCTACAATGAGCAGTTCTTC.

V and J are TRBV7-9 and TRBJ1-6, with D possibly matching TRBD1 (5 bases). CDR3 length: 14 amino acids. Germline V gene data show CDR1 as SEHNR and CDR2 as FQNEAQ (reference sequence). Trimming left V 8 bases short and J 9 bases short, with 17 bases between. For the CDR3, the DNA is TGTGCCAGCGGGACGTCCACGGCCGGTTCACCCCTCCACTTT. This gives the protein CASGTSTAGSPLHF.